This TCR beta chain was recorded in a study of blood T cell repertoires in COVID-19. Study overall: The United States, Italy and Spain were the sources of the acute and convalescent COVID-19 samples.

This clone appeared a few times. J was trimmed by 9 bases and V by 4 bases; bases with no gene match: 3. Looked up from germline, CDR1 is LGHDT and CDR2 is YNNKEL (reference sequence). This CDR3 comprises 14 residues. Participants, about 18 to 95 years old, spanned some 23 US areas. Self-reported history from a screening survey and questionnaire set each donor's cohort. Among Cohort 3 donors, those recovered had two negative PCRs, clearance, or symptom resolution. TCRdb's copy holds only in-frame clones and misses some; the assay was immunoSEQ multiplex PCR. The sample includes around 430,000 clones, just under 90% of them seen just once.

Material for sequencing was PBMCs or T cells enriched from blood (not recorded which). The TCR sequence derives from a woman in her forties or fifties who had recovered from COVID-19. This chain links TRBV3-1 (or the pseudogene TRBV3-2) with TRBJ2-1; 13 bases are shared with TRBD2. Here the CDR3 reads CASSLGLAGVEQFF. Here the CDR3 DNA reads TGTGCCAGCAGCCTTGGACTAGCGGGGGTTGAGCAGTTCTTC.